This record looks at one T cell receptor beta chain sequence and its context. Its specificity is not known. Some clones are missing from TCRdb's copy, which holds only in-frame ones; the method was immunoSEQ multiplex PCR. The table shows roughly 71,000 clones, with about four fifths occurring only once. This sample stems from a study of OX40 agonist ivuxolimab in advanced cancers. Overall study findings and caveats: Among patients with partial responses at 0.1-3.0 mg/kg, clonal expansion was among the lowest.

Germline loops: CDR1 LNHDA, CDR2 SQIVND (reference sequence). The CDR3 has 14 amino acids. Trimming took 6 bases from V and 5 from J, leaving 15 bases between them. V is TRBV19 and J is TRBJ2-3; D may be TRBD2 (6 bases). Sequences were derived from CD4+ or CD8+ T cells sorted from blood, sampled in a trial of the OX40 agonist ivuxolimab. The origin of this receptor is an adult with an advanced solid tumor such as melanoma, head and neck, liver or kidney cancer. The CDR3 region is CASRRSGAGDTQYF. For the CDR3, the DNA is TGTGCCAGTAGGAGGAGCGGAGCGGGAGATACGCAGTATTTT.